This TCR beta chain was sequenced during a study of blood T cell repertoires in COVID-19 (dated by TCRdb to the early 2020s). Regarding the complete study: Samples from collaborators originated in the United States, Italy and Spain and spanned both the acute and convalescent phases of COVID-19. The material from the prospective study consisted of cDNA or gDNA derived from T cells, B-cell-depleted T cells, or PBMCs. The dataset comprised deeply sampled blood TCRbeta repertoires from subjects exposed to, actively infected with, or recovered from COVID-19. The repertoires were released in a freely available public database meant as a resource for research on the immune response to SARS-CoV-2. Samples came from the ongoing ImmuneRACE study (first 160 participants) plus 1,254 subjects from 6 global collaborators. A de-identified subject ID, COVID-19 status, age in years and sex were almost always included in the sample metadata. Where available, HLA class I and class II types were obtained from metadata supplied by the sample provider rather than from assay-based typing. What the work shows at the level of the full study, not this receptor alone: How much clinical and demographic metadata was included differed by source and by participant, and the metadata was provided uncurated.

The immunoSEQ Assay, a bias-controlled multiplex PCR, was used to amplify TCRbeta CDR3 regions from genomic DNA. Concerning the study's data processing: The number of nucleated cells in each sample was estimated from the amplification of reference gene primers within the assay. To quantify the absolute abundance of each unique TCRbeta CDR3 rearrangement, sequence reads were collapsed and filtered. For each sample, productive Simpson clonality was calculated as the square root of Simpson's diversity index across productive rearrangements. TCRdb's version of the immuneACCESS table is confined to in-frame rearrangements and falls short of the full clone set. An unresolved V gene accounts for under half of the shortfall where checked; the remainder is of unknown origin. D and trimming come from the DNA, and the V and J calls and clone size come from that table. Here the sample has 450,000 or so clones; around 90% occur a single time. Clones ranked in the top ten supply 0.6% of the sample.

Enrolling through a virtual design, the prospective study's participants ranged in age from roughly 18 to 90 years and lived across 24 United States geographic areas. Cohort assignment in the prospective study relied on participant-reported clinical history from a screening survey and a study questionnaire. ImmuneRACE Cohort 3 recovered participants were defined by two consecutive negative NP/OP PCR tests, healthcare professional clearance, or symptom resolution. Each participant in the prospective study had whole blood, serum and a nasopharyngeal or oropharyngeal swab collected by mobile phlebotomists. Prospective study participants could optionally give additional blood draws and questionnaires over an approximately 2-month period. Before DNA extraction, blood samples from the prospective study were shipped at room temperature or frozen. A word on this clone: The antigen this receptor binds is unknown. Per-base quality was not reported, and no clone a single base away is much larger than it.

The TCR originated in a young man who had recovered from COVID-19. The sequencing input was PBMCs or T cells enriched from blood (not recorded which).

The base sequence is TGTGCCAGTAGTATAATGGGGACTAGGTCCTACAATGAGCAGTTCTTC. This is translated as CASSIMGTRSYNEQFF. The chain joins TRBV19 to TRBJ2-1, and TRBD2 matches 8 of the central bases. CDR3 length: 16 amino acids, cysteine to phenylalanine. Here the CDR3 DNA is all that survives: 48 bases in frame from base 1. Relative to germline, V is missing 2 bases and J is missing 1 base, with 4 bases of the junction outside any gene match. Per the germline V gene (reference sequence), LNHDA is the CDR1 and SQIVND is the CDR2.